This entry is about one T cell receptor (beta chain). The target antigen is unknown. This specimen comes from a study of T cell repertoires in cytomegalovirus infection. Study context: Recently identified HLA-C-restricted CMV epitopes were among the peptides used. Shared public TCR beta signatures pointed to both CMV infection and a matching HLA type. Whole-study results and caveats: Cumulative public TCR beta family frequency identified CMV carriers with the relevant HLA. It was HLA-C-restricted CMV-specific TCR beta clonotypes that dominated the response ex vivo.

From the reads, TCRdb called clonotypes with MiXCR, one entry per CDR3 protein. The sample carries approximately 910,000 distinct CDR3 sequences, approximately 31% recorded once. Per germline, CDR1 SEHNR and CDR2 FQNEAQ (reference sequence). The V gene lost 4 bases and the J gene lost 0 bases, with 21 bases spanning the gap. The CDR3 extends over 18 amino acids. The V and J genes are TRBV7-9 and TRBJ1-2; D gene uncertain. This TCR was recovered from a human donor in good health (CMV status not recorded). Some clones in this sample may be carry-over from other donors' samples. This specimen consisted of cultured CD8+ T cells from PBMCs, obtained from culture after CMV antigen stimulation. CDR3 region: CASSSSTATSKPNYGYTF. As DNA, the CDR3 is TGTGCCAGCAGCTCATCTACAGCCACCTCGAAACCTAACTATGGCTACACCTTC. The full variable domain, with the rest looked up from reference TRBV7-9 and TRBJ1-2, is DTGVSQNPRHKITKRGQNVTFRCDPISEHNRLYWYRQTLGQGPEFLTYFQNEAQLEKSRLLSDRFSAERPKGSFSTLEIQRTEQGDSAMYLCASSSSTATSKPNYGYTFGSGTRLTVV.